The source of this T cell receptor beta chain is a study of T cell responses to AZD1222 COVID-19 vaccine. Study background: Second-dose recipients at about 4 or about 12 weeks were treated as one pooled group. The study, taken as a whole, reports: Close to half of all spike-specific TCRs reportedly target regions of the variants that are unmutated.

Of note for this clone: Its antigen is currently unknown.

Assay used: immunoSEQ multiplex PCR; TCRdb lists only in-frame clones, some missing. The repertoire holds around 110,000 clones, approximately 93% seen once, with over 2.5% in the top ten. V was clipped by 1 base and J by 3 bases, with 13 bases between them. Germline CDR1 and CDR2: LNHNV and YYDKDF (reference sequence). The CDR3 extends over 15 amino acids. J is TRBJ2-7 and V is TRBV15; no definite D call. The receptor was isolated from an adult in good health. The sample was peripheral blood, taken on day 0 of AZD1222 vaccination. CDR3 region: CATSRVRSLGYEQYF. In DNA, the CDR3 is TGTGCCACCAGCAGAGTACGATCACTTGGCTACGAGCAGTACTTC.